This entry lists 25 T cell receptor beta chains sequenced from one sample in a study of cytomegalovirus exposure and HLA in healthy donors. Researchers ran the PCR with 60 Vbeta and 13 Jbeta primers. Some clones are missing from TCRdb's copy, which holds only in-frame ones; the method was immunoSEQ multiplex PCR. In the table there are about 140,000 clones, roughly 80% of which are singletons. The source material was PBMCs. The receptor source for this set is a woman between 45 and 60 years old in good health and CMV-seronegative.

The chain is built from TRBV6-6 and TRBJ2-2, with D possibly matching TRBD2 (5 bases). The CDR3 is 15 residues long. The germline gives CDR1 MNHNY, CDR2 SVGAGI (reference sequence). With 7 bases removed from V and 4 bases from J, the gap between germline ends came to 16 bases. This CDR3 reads CASTDGRRSTGELFF. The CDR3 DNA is TGTGCCAGCACCGACGGGCGGAGGAGCACCGGGGAGCTGTTTTTT.

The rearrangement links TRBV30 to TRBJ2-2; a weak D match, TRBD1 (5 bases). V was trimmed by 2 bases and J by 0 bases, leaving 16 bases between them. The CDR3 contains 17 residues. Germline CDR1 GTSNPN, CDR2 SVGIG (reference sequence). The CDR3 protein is CAWSPEVGLPNTGELFF. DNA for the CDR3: TGTGCCTGGAGTCCCGAGGTGGGGCTCCCGAACACCGGGGAGCTGTTTTTT. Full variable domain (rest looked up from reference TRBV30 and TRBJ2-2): SQTIHQWPATLVQPVGSPLSLECTVEGTSNPNLYWYRQAAGRGLQLLFYSVGIGQISSEVPQNLSASRPQDRQFILSSKKLLLSDSGFYLCAWSPEVGLPNTGELFFGEGSRLTVL.

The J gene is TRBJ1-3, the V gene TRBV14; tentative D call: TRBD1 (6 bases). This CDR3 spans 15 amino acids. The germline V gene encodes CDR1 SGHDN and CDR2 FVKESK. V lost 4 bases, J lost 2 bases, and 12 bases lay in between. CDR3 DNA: TGTGCCAGCAGCCTAACAGGGAACCCTGGAAACACCATATATTTT. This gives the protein CASSLTGNPGNTIYF.

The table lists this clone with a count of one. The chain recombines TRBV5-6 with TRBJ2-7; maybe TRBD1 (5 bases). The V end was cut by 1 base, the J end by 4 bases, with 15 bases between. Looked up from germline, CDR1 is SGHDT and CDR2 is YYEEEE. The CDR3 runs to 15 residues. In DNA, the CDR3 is TGTGCCAGCAGCTTGCATAGGGGTTCGGGTTACGAGCAGTACTTC. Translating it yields CASSLHRGSGYEQYF.

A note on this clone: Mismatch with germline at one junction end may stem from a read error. In nucleotides, the CDR3 is TGTGCTAGCAGCTCTAGGACAGGGGCGAACACCGGGGAGCTGTTTTTT. It yields the protein CASSSRTGANTGELFF. This chain links TRBV7-7 with TRBJ2-2; 9 bases match TRBD1. This CDR3 has 16 residues. Germline assignment: CDR1 SSHAT and CDR2 FNYEAQ (reference sequence).

CDR3 protein: CASSALFTGSGNTIYF. As DNA, the CDR3 is TGTGCCAGCAGTGCTTTGTTCACAGGCTCTGGAAACACCATATATTTT. This chain joins TRBV7-9 and TRBJ1-3; perhaps TRBD1 as D (5 bases). The CDR3 spans 16 residues. Germline V gives CDR1 SEHNR, CDR2 FQNEAQ (reference sequence). Trimming shortened V by 6 bases and J by 0 bases, and 15 bases separated the two germline ends.

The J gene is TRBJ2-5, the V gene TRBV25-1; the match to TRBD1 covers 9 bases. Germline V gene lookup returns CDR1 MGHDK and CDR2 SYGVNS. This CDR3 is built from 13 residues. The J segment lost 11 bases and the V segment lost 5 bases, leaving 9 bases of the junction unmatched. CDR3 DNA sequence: TGTGCCAGCAGTCCTGGGGACAGGGTAGGGCAGTACTTC. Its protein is CASSPGDRVGQYF.

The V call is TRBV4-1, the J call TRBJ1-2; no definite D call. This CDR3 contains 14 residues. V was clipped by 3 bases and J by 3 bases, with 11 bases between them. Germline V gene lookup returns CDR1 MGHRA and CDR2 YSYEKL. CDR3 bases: TGCGCCAGCAGCCACGGAGCACGGGACTATGGCTACACCTTC. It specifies CASSHGARDYGYTF.

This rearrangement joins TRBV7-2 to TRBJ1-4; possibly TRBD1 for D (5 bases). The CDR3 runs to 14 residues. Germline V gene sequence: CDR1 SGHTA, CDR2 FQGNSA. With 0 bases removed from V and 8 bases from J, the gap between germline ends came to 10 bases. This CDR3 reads CASSLAGVGEKLFF. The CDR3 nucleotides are TGTGCCAGCAGCTTAGCAGGGGTGGGCGAAAAACTGTTTTTT.

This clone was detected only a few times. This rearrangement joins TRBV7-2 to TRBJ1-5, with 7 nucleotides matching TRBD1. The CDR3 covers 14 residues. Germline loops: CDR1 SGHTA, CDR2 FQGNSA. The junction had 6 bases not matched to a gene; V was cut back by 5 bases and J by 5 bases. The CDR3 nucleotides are TGTGCCAGCAGCCGACAGGGAAGGTATCAGCCCCAGCATTTT. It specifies CASSRQGRYQPQHF.

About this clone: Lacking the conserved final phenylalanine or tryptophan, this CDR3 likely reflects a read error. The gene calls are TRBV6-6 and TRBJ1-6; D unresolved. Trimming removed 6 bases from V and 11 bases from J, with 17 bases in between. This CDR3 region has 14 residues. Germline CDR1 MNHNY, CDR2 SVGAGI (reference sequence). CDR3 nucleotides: TGTGCCAGCAGACCCACACGGATTTTAGCACCCCTCCACCTT. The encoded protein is CASRPTRILAPLHL.

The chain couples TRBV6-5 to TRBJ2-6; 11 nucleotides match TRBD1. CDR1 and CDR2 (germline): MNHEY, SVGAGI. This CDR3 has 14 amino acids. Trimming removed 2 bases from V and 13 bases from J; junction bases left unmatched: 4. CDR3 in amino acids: CASSYRTGGGVLTF. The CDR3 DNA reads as TGTGCCAGCAGTTACCGGACAGGGGGCGGTGTCCTGACTTTC.

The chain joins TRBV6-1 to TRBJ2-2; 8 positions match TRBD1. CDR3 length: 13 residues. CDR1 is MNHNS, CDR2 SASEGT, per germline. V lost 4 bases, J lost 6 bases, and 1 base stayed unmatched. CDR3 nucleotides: TGTGCCAGCAGTGGGGACAGGTCCGGGGAGCTGTTTTTT. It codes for CASSGDRSGELFF.

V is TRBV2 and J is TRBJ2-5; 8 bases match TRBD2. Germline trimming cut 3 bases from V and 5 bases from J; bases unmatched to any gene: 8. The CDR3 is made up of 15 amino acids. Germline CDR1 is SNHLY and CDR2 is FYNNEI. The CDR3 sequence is CASSEWLAGMETQYF. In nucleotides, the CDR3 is TGTGCCAGCAGTGAGTGGCTAGCGGGTATGGAGACCCAGTACTTC.

The CDR3 nucleotides read TGCGCCAGCAGTGAGTCGGGACAATACTCCTACGAGCAGTACTTC. It specifies CASSESGQYSYEQYF. The J gene is TRBJ2-7, the V gene TRBV10-1; D is possibly TRBD1 (6 bases). The germline V gene encodes CDR1 WNHNN and CDR2 SYGVQD (reference sequence). This CDR3 is built from 15 residues. Trimming shortened V by 0 bases and J by 0 bases, and 9 bases separated the two germline ends.

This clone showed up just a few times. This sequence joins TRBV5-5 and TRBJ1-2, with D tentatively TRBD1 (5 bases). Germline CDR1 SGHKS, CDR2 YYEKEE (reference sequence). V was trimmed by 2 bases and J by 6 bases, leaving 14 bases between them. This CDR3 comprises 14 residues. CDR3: CASSFRSQGNGYTF. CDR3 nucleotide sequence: TGTGCCAGCAGCTTTAGGAGTCAGGGAAATGGCTACACCTTC.

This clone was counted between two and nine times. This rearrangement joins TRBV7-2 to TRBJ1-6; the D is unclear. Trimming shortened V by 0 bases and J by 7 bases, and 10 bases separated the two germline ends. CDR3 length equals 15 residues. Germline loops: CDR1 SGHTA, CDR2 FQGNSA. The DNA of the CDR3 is TGTGCCAGCAGCTTAGCGCGGGGTATGAATTCACCCCTCCACTTT. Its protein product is CASSLARGMNSPLHF.

For the CDR3, the DNA is TGTGCCAGCCGAACCGTGCCGAGTGAAGCTTTCTTT. Its protein is CASRTVPSEAFF. V is TRBV2 and J is TRBJ1-1; D gene ambiguous. CDR3 size: 12 residues. The germline V gene has CDR1 SNHLY and CDR2 FYNNEI. Trimming pared 8 bases from V and 7 bases from J, leaving 14 bases between.

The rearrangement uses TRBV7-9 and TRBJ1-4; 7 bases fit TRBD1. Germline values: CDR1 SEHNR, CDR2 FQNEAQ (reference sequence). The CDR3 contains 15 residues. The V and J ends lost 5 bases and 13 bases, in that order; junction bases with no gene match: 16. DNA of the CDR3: TGTGCCAGCAGCCCCGGGGGAGGGGGCGCGGGAGGACTGTTTTTT. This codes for CASSPGGGGAGGLFF.

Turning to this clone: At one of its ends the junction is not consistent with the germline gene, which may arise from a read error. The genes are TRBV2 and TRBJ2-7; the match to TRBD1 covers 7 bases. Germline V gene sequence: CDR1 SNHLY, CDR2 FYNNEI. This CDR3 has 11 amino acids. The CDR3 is CASTLKQGKHF. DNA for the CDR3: TGTGCCAGCACCCTAAAACAGGGGAAACACTTC.

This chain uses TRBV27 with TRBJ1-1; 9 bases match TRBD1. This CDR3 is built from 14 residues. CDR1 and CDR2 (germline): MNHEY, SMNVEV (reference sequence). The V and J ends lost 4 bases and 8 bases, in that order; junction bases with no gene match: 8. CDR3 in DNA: TGTGCCAGCAGTTCTCGGGACAGGGATTACGAAGCTTTCTTT. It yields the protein CASSSRDRDYEAFF.

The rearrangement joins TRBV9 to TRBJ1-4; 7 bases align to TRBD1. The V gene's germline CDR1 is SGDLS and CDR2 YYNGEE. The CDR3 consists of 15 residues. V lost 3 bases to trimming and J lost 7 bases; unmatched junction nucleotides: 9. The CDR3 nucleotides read TGTGCCAGCAGCGAGCGGACAGGACTCGGTGAAAAACTGTTTTTT. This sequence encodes CASSERTGLGEKLFF.

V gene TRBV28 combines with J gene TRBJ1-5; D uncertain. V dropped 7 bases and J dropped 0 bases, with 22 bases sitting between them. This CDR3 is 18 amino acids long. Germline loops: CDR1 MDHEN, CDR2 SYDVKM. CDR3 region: CASTFQAGGDYSNQPQHF. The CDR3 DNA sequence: TGTGCCAGCACTTTCCAGGCGGGTGGGGATTATAGCAATCAGCCCCAGCATTTT. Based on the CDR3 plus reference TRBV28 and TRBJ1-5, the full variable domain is DVKVTQSSRYLVKRTGEKVFLECVQDMDHENMFWYRQDPGLGLRLIYFSYDVKMKEKGDIPEGYSVSREKKERFSLILESASTNQTSMYLCASTFQAGGDYSNQPQHFGDGTRLSIL.

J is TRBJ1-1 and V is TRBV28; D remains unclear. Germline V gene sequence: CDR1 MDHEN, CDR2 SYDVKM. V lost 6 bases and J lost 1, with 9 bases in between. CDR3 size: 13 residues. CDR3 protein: CASRQSPNTEAFF. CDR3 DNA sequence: TGTGCCAGCAGACAATCTCCGAACACTGAAGCTTTCTTT.

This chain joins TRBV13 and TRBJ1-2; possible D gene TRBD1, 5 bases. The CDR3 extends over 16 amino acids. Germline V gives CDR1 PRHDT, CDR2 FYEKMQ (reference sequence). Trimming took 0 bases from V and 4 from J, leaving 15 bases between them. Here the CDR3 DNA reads TGTGCCAGCAGCTTAGGAGGGGCTGGGCAGGCCTATGGCTACACCTTC. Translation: CASSLGGAGQAYGYTF. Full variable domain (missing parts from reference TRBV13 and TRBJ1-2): AAGVIQSPRHLIKEKRETATLKCYPIPRHDTVYWYQQGPGQDPQFLISFYEKMQSDKGSIPDRFSAQQFSDYHSELNMSSLELGDSALYFCASSLGGAGQAYGYTFGSGTRLTVV.